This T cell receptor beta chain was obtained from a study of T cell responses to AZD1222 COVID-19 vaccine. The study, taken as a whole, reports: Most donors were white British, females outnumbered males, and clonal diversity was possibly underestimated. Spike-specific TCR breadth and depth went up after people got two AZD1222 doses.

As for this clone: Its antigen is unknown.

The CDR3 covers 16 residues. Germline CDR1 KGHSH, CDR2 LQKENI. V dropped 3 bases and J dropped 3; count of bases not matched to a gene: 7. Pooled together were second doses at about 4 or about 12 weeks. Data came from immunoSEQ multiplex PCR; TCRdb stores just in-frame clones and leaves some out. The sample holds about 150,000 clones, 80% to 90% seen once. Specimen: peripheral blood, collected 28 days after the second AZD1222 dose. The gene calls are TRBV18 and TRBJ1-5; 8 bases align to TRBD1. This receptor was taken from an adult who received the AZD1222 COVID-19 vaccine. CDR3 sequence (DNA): TGTGCCAGCTCACCTCAGGGACAGGCTCCCAATCAGCCCCAGCATTTT. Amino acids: CASSPQGQAPNQPQHF.